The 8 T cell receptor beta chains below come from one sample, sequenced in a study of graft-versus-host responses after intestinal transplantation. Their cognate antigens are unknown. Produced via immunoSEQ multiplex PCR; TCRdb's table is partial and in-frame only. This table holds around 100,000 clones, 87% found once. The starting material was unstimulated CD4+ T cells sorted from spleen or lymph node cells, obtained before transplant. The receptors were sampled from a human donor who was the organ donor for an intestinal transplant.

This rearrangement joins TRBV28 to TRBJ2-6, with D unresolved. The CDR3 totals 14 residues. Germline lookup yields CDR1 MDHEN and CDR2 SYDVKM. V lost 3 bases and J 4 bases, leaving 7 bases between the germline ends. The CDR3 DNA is TGTGCCAGCAGTTTTGCTGGGGGGGCCAACGTCCTGACTTTC. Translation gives CASSFAGGANVLTF.

The CDR3 DNA sequence: TGCGCCAGCTCCGTGGACAGGGGTAATTCACCCCTCCACTTT. Translating gives CASSVDRGNSPLHF. The rearrangement uses TRBV5-1 and TRBJ1-6, with 9 bases lining up with TRBD1. The CDR3 spans 14 residues. Germline-derived CDR1 and CDR2 are SGHRS and YFSETQ. Trimming took 7 bases from V and 6 from J; bases not matched to a gene: 5.

In nucleotides, the CDR3 is TGTGCCAGCAGTGACCGAGGGGTGAGCACAGATACGCAGTATTTT. It encodes CASSDRGVSTDTQYF. V and J are TRBV6-1 and TRBJ2-3; perhaps D is TRBD1 or TRBD2 (5 bases each). V shed 3 bases and J shed 0 bases, with 10 bases lying between them. Looked up from germline, CDR1 is MNHNS and CDR2 is SASEGT. The CDR3 extends over 15 amino acids.

The CDR3 loop reads CASSLLPLVGADSNYGYTF. In nucleotides, the CDR3 is TGTGCCAGCAGCCTTCTCCCTTTGGTGGGCGCAGATTCTAACTATGGCTACACCTTC. The chain recombines TRBV4-2 with TRBJ1-2; D uncertain. The CDR3 extends over 19 amino acids. Per germline, CDR1 LGHNA and CDR2 YNFKEQ. Trimming took 4 bases from V and 0 from J, leaving 24 bases between them.

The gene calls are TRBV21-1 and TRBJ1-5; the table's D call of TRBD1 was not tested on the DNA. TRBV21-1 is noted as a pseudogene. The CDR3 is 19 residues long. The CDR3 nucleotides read TGTGCCAGCAGCAAAAAACAGAGAAATGTCAGTAGTGGCAATCAGCCCCAGCATTTT. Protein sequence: CASSKKQRNVSSGNQPQHF.

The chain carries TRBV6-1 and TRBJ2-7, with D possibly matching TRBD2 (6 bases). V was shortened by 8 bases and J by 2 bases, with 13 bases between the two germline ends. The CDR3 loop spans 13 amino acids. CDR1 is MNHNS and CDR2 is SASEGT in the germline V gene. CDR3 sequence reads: CASRDSYTYEQYF. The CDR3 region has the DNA TGTGCCAGCCGGGACTCTTATACCTACGAGCAGTACTTC.

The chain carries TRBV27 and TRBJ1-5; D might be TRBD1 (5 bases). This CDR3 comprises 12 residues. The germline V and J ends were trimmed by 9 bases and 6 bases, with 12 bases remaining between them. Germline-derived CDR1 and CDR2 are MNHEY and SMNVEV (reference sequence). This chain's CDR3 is CASHWGIQPQHF. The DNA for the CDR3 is TGTGCCAGTCACTGGGGGATTCAGCCCCAGCATTTT.

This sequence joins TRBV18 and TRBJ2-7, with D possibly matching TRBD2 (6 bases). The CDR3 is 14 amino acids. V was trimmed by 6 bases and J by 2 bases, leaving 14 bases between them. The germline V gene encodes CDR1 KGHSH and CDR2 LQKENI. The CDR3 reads CASSRENKAYEQYF. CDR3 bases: TGTGCCAGCTCTCGGGAGAACAAGGCCTACGAGCAGTACTTC.